This T cell receptor (beta chain) is drawn from a study of cytomegalovirus exposure and HLA in healthy donors. Study-level findings and limits: Differences between HLA loci emerged in a later analysis of TCR association rates, with DRB1 most and HLA-C fewest.

Trimming at V came to 2 bases and at J to 2 bases, leaving 19 bases not matched to a gene. CDR3 length equals 21 residues. The germline V gene has CDR1 GTSNPN and CDR2 SVGIG (reference sequence). Worth noting for this clone: Its antigen is as yet unknown.

In the PCR, 60 Vbeta and 13 Jbeta primers were used. Assay used: immunoSEQ multiplex PCR; TCRdb lists only in-frame clones, some missing. This sample has almost 95,000 clones, with about two thirds found just once. This clonotype was sampled from a man aged 50-60 years in good health and CMV-seronegative. Sequences were obtained from PBMCs. The gene calls are TRBV30 and TRBJ2-5, with 14 nucleotides matching TRBD2. The CDR3 bases are TGTGCCTGGAGTCATCGACGCTGGGGGACTAGCGGGAGAGGAGAGCAAGAGACCCAGTACTTC. Residues: CAWSHRRWGTSGRGEQETQYF.